The rows below give T cell receptor beta chains drawn from one sample of a study of T cell responses to AZD1222 COVID-19 vaccine. Profiling relied on immunoSEQ multiplex PCR, and the TCRdb table lists in-frame clones only, not all of them. The table records about 150,000 clones, roughly nine tenths of them present only once. The source material was peripheral blood, sampled on day 0 of AZD1222 vaccination. The receptor set was obtained from an adult in good health. The CDR3 runs from the conserved cysteine through the conserved F or W. Fields, in order: V gene, J gene, clone size, D gene, CDR3 DNA, CDR3 protein. The D gene is left open where the match is weak. Only part of the rows carry a size: once, few, many, or a class if the clone is expanded.

>TRBV28|TRBJ1-5|NA|TRBD1
TGTGCCAGCGCATTAACCGGGGACAGGGCGTATCAGCCCCAGCATTTT
CASALTGDRAYQPQHF
>TRBV7-8|TRBJ1-4|NA|NA
TGTGCCAGCAGCTTAGAGGGCAGGGGAGGCGAAAAACTGTTTTTT
CASSLEGRGGEKLFF
>TRBV4-3|TRBJ2-1|NA|TRBD2
TGCGCCAGCAGCCAGGTTCTAGCGGGGGTACAGTTCTTC
CASSQVLAGVQFF
>TRBV7-2|TRBJ1-1|NA|TRBD1
TGTGCCAGCACCCCAGGGGGGATCATGAACACTGAAGCTTTCTTT
CASTPGGIMNTEAFF
>TRBV27|TRBJ2-7|NA|TRBD1
TGTGCCAGCAGTTCATTTGGACAGGGTGGGTACGAGCAGTACTTC
CASSSFGQGGYEQYF
>TRBV5-1|TRBJ2-2|NA|TRBD1
TGCGCCAGCAGCCTGAAGGGGACAGAGAACACCGGGGAGCTGTTTTTT
CASSLKGTENTGELFF
>TRBV4-3|TRBJ2-7|NA|NA
TGCGCCAGCAGCCCTAATGGGGGAGTCACCTACGAGCAGTACTTC
CASSPNGGVTYEQYF
>TRBV24-1|TRBJ2-1|NA|TRBD2
TGTGCCACCAGTGATTTGGGAGCGGGAGCTAACTGGGAGCAGTTCTTC
CATSDLGAGANWEQFF
>TRBV5-1|TRBJ1-4|NA|NA
TGCGCCAGCAGCTTTCAGGGTTTCACTAATGAAAAACTGTTTTTT
CASSFQGFTNEKLFF
>TRBV7-6|TRBJ2-1|once|NA
TGTGCCAGCTCCACCACGGGTCCCCCGAACAATGAGCAGTTCTTC
CASSTTGPPNNEQFF
>TRBV7-9|TRBJ1-3|NA|NA
TGTGCCAGCAGCTTAGCGCGGTTCGGAAGTCTCTCTGGAAACACCATATATTTT
CASSLARFGSLSGNTIYF
>TRBV28|TRBJ2-1|NA|NA
TGTGCCAGCAACAAGGGCCTCTACGTGGATGAGCAGTTCTTC
CASNKGLYVDEQFF
>TRBV7-2|TRBJ1-5|once|NA
TGTGCCAGCAGCTCAACTGGGGGGGGCCCGACGCCCCAGCATTTT
CASSSTGGGPTPQHF
>TRBV5-8|TRBJ1-4|few|TRBD1
TGTGCCAGCAGCCCCGGGACAGGTGCAACTAATGAAAAACTGTTTTTT
CASSPGTGATNEKLFF
>TRBV18|TRBJ1-4|NA|NA
TGTGCCAGCTCCCCCGGCCCTAACACTGAAAAACTGTTTTTT
CASSPGPNTEKLFF
>TRBV5-1|TRBJ2-5|NA|NA
TGCGCCAGCAGCTTGGGGGCCCTAGGCCAAGAGACCCAGTACTTC
CASSLGALGQETQYF
>TRBV5-5|TRBJ2-5|NA|NA
TGTGCCAGCAGCTTGGGTCCGGGGGCGAGGATCGAGACCCAGTACTTC
CASSLGPGARIETQYF
>TRBV6-5|TRBJ2-7|NA|TRBD1
TGTGCCAGCAGTAGGGGGCAGTCCTACGAGCAGTACTTC
CASSRGQSYEQYF
>TRBV14|TRBJ1-5|NA|NA
TGTGCCAGCAGCTTACAGGGTCACAATCAGCCCCAGCATTTT
CASSLQGHNQPQHF
>TRBV5-1|TRBJ2-1|once|NA
TGCGCCAGCAGCTTGGTTGGGGGGCGGGGTGAGCAGTTCTTC
CASSLVGGRGEQFF
>TRBV5-1|TRBJ1-6|NA|NA
TGCGCCAGCAGCTTGGCAGGGGTTGCTAATTCACCCCTCCACTTT
CASSLAGVANSPLHF
>TRBV2|TRBJ1-4|few|TRBD1
TGTGCCAGCAGCGCCAGGGGACAGGGTTCGGGTGAAAAACTGTTTTTT
CASSARGQGSGEKLFF
>TRBV6-5|TRBJ2-2|NA|NA
TGTGCCAGCAGTTACGGGGCCGGGGAGCTGTTTTTT
CASSYGAGELFF
>TRBV18|TRBJ2-7|NA|NA
TGTGCCAGCTCACAGGGCCCGTACGAGCAGTACTTC
CASSQGPYEQYF
>TRBV25-1|TRBJ1-1|NA|NA
TGTGCCAGCAACACCTGGGTGAACACTGAAGCTTTCTTT
CASNTWVNTEAFF
>TRBV28|TRBJ2-1|NA|TRBD2
TGTGCCAGCACGACTAGCGGGAGGTTCGTTGAGCAGTTCTTC
CASTTSGRFVEQFF
>TRBV9|TRBJ2-1|NA|NA
TGTGCCAGCAGCGTAGGGGTGGGTTTCGGCTACAATGAGCAGTTCTTC
CASSVGVGFGYNEQFF
>TRBV6-5|TRBJ2-7|NA|TRBD1
TGTGCCAGCAGCGGGTCTACAGGGGACGAGCAGTACTTC
CASSGSTGDEQYF
>TRBV6-5|TRBJ2-7|NA|NA
TGTGCCAGCAGTTACCAGGGGGGAGCCTTCTACGAGCAGTACTTC
CASSYQGGAFYEQYF
>TRBV4-2|TRBJ2-1|NA|TRBD2
TGTGCCAGCAGCCAAGAAGGGGGCGGGAGGGATGAGCAGTTCTTC
CASSQEGGGRDEQFF
>TRBV5-1|TRBJ2-5|NA|NA
TGCGCCAGCAGCGTACAGGAACTCCAAGGGACCCAGTACTTC
CASSVQELQGTQYF
>TRBV24-1|TRBJ2-5|NA|TRBD1
TGTGCCACCAGTAGACAGGGTGTAGAGACCCAGTACTTC
CATSRQGVETQYF
>TRBV5-1|TRBJ1-1|NA|TRBD1
TGCGCCAGCAGCCTGTCGACAGGGGGATACTCGAACACTGAAGCTTTCTTT
CASSLSTGGYSNTEAFF
>TRBV7-2|TRBJ1-6|NA|NA
TGTGCCAGCAGCTTAGATGGTCGTAGCTTTGGGTCACCCCTCCACTTT
CASSLDGRSFGSPLHF
>TRBV7-9|TRBJ2-7|many|NA
TGTGCCAGCAGCGCTCGATCCTACGAGCAGTACTTC
CASSARSYEQYF
>TRBV24-1|TRBJ2-3|NA|TRBD2
TGTGCCACCAGCCTGACTAGCGGGAGGGGAGCGTCAGATACGCAGTATTTT
CATSLTSGRGASDTQYF
>TRBV5-1|TRBJ2-1|NA|NA
TGCGCCAGCAGCTTGGCGAGCGGGCCCCAGGTTCGAGACAGGAGCTCCTACAATGAGCAGTTCTTC
CASSLASGPQVRDRSSYNEQFF
>TRBV6-5|TRBJ1-5|NA|NA
TGTGCCAGCAGGGCGACAGGAGGTCAGCCCCAGCATTTT
CASRATGGQPQHF
>TRBV3-1/TRBV3-2|TRBJ2-7|NA|NA
TGTGCCAGCAACAAACCCGACGGTAAAGGGGCCTACGAGCAGTACTTC
CASNKPDGKGAYEQYF
>TRBV10-1|TRBJ1-1|NA|NA
TGCGCCAGCAGTGAAATGGCGTGGGGACAAACTGAAGCTTTCTTT
CASSEMAWGQTEAFF
>TRBV7-2|TRBJ2-7|NA|TRBD1
TGTGCCAGCAGCTTCCATCCCGGGACAGGGTTATACGAGCAGTACTTC
CASSFHPGTGLYEQYF
>TRBV18|TRBJ2-6|NA|NA
TGTGCCAGCTCCCCCCTCGGGCCCCCCGGGAGCTCTGGGGCCAACGTCCTGACTTTC
CASSPLGPPGSSGANVLTF
>TRBV11-2|TRBJ2-1|NA|NA
TGTGCCAGCAGCTTAGAAGGCGTTGAGCAGTTCTTC
CASSLEGVEQFF
>TRBV21-1|TRBJ1-6|NA|NA
TGTGCCAGCAGCCTCCGGACAGGGGACAATTCACCCCTCCACTTT
CASSLRTGDNSPLHF
>TRBV7-2|TRBJ1-1|NA|TRBD1
TGTGCCAGCAAACCGCAGGGGGGGGGCACTGAAGCTTTCTTT
CASKPQGGGTEAFF
>TRBV2|TRBJ2-7|few|NA
TGTGCCAGCAGTGTAAGGGATAGCTCCTACGAGCAGTACTTC
CASSVRDSSYEQYF
>TRBV19|TRBJ2-1|NA|TRBD2
TGTGCCAGTAGTATAGTAGGCGGGAGTAATGAGCAGTTCTTC
CASSIVGGSNEQFF
>TRBV24-1|TRBJ2-2|NA|NA
TGTGCCACCAGTGACATTAACACCGGGGAGCTGTTTTTT
CATSDINTGELFF
>TRBV6-5|TRBJ1-5|NA|NA
TGTGCCAGCAACCCCACCGATAGCAATCAGCCCCAGCATTTT
CASNPTDSNQPQHF
>TRBV7-2|TRBJ1-2|NA|TRBD1
TGTGCCAGCAACACGGGACAGACGGCGAATGGCTACACCTTC
CASNTGQTANGYTF
>TRBV2|TRBJ1-2|once|NA
TGTGCCAGCAGTGAAGGTGGCAGGGTAGGGGGCTACACCTTC
CASSEGGRVGGYTF
>TRBV29-1|TRBJ2-2|NA|TRBD1
TGCAGCGCCCTCGGACAGGGACGGACCGGGGAGCTGTTTTTT
CSALGQGRTGELFF
>TRBV5-4|TRBJ2-3|NA|TRBD2
TGTGCCAGCAGCTTCACCGGGAGGGATGGTACGCAGTATTTT
CASSFTGRDGTQYF
>TRBV9|TRBJ2-2|NA|NA
TGTGCCAGCAGCGGAAACGGGGAGCTGTTTTTT
CASSGNGELFF
>TRBV5-1|TRBJ1-1|NA|NA
TGCGCCAGCAGCTTGAAGGGGAAGGACACTGAAGCTTTCTTT
CASSLKGKDTEAFF
>TRBV6-5|TRBJ1-2|NA|TRBD1
TGTGCCAGCAAACGACAGGGGGACACCTATGGCTACACCTTC
CASKRQGDTYGYTF
>TRBV11-2|TRBJ2-3|NA|NA
TGTGCCAGCAGCTTCAGACCGGACAGCACAGATACGCAGTATTTT
CASSFRPDSTDTQYF
>TRBV11-2|TRBJ2-2|once|NA
TGTGCCAGCAGCTTAGGCGGCACCGGGGAGCTGTTTTTT
CASSLGGTGELFF